In its sample, the clone carrying this TCR beta chain was seen a few times. V shed 8 bases, J shed 4 bases, and the junction held 8 bases outside the gene matches. Germline values: CDR1 MNHEY, CDR2 SMNVEV (reference sequence). The CDR3 loop spans 14 amino acids. These data come from a study of blood T cell repertoires in COVID-19. Overall study context: Italy, Spain and the United States were the sources of the convalescent and acute COVID-19 samples. PBMCs, B-cell-depleted T cells, or T cells provided the cDNA or gDNA that made up the material.

Authors' methods: How many nucleated cells were present was estimated from reference gene primer amplification. Libraries were prepared by immunoSEQ multiplex PCR; TCRdb keeps only in-frame clonotypes and omits some of them. The V and J calls and clone size were taken over from that table, and D and trimming were inferred from the DNA. The repertoire includes 130,000 to 150,000 clones, over 70% of them detected once, and less than 2.5% sits in the top ten. The chain carries TRBV27 and TRBJ2-1; 7 bases match TRBD2. The sample comprised peripheral blood. The sequence was collected from a woman aged 55-69 years with acute or convalescent COVID-19. The CDR3 DNA reads as TGTGCCAGCGGTAGAAGGGAGGGGTACAATGAGCAGTTCTTC. Its protein product is CASGRREGYNEQFF.